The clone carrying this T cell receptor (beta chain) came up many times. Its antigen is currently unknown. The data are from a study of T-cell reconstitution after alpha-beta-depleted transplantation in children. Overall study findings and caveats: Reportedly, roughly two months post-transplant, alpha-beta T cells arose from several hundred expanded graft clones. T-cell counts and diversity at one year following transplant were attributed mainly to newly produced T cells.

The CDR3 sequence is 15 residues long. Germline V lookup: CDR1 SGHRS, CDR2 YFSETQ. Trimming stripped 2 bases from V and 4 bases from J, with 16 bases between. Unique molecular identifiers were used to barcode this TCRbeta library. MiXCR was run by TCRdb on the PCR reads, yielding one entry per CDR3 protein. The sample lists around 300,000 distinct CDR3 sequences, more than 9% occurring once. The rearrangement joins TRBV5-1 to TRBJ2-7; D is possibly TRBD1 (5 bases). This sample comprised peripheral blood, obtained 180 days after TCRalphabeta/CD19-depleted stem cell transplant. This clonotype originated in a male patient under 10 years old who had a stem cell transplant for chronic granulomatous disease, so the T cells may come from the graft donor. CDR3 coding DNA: TGCGCCAGCAGCTTTGTTAAGGACACCCGGTACGAGCAGTACTTC. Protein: CASSFVKDTRYEQYF.